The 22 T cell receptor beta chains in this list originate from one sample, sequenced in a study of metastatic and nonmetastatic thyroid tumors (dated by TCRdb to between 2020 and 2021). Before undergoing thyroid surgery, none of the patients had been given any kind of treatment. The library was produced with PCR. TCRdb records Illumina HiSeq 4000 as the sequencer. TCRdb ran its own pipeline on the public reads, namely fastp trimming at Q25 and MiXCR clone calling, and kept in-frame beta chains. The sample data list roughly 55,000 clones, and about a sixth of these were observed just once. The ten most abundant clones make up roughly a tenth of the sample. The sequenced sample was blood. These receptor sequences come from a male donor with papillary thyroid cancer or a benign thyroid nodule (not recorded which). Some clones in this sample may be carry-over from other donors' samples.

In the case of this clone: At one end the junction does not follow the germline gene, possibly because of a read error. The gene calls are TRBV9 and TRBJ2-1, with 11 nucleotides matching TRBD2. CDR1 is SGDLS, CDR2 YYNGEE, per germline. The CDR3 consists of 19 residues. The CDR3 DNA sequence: TGTGCCAGCAGCGAGACCGGTACTAGCGGGAGAAGCGCTAACAATGGGCAGTTCTTC. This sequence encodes CASSETGTSGRSANNGQFF.

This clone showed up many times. CDR3 DNA: TGTGCCAGCAGTTACTCGACACAGATCTACGAGCAGTACTTC. It codes for CASSYSTQIYEQYF. The gene calls are TRBV6-6 and TRBJ2-7; D unclear. CDR1 and CDR2 from the germline V gene are MNHNY and SVGAGI (reference sequence). Trimming cost V 0 bases and J 3 bases, with 9 bases left between them. The CDR3 runs 14 residues.

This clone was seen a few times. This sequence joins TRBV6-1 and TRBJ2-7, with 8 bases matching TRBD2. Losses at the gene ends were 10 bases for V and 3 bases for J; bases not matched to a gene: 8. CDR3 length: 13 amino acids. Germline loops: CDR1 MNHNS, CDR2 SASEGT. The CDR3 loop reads CATTGGGSYEQYF. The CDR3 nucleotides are TGTGCCACCACGGGAGGGGGGAGCTACGAGCAGTACTTC.

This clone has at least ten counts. The CDR3 here is CSVPREIQETQYF. Here the CDR3 DNA reads TGCAGCGTACCCAGGGAGATCCAAGAGACCCAGTACTTC. The V call is TRBV29-1, the J call TRBJ2-5, with D possibly called TRBD1 or TRBD2 (5 bases each). Trimming stripped 6 bases from V and 1 base from J, with 12 bases between. The V gene's germline CDR1 is SQVTM and CDR2 ANQGSEA. This CDR3 spans 13 amino acids.

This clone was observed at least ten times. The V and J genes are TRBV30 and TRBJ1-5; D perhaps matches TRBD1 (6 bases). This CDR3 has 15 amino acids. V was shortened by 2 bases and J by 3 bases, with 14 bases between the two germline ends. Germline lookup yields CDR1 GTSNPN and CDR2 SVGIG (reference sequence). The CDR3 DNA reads TGTGCCTGGAGTAGGGGGGAAACCAACAATCAGCCCCAGCATTTT. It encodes CAWSRGETNNQPQHF.

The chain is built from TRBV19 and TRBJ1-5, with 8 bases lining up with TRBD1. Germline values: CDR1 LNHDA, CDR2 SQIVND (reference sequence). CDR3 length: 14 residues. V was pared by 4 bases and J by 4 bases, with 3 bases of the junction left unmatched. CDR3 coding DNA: TGTGCCAGTAGTAACACAGGGGGAAATCAGCCCCAGCATTTT. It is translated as CASSNTGGNQPQHF.

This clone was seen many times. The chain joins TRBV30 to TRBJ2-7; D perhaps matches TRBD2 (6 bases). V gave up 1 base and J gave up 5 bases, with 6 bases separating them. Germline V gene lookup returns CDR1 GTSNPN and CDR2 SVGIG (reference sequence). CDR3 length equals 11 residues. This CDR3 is CAWSAGDEQYF. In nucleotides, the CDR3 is TGTGCCTGGAGTGCGGGGGACGAGCAGTACTTC.

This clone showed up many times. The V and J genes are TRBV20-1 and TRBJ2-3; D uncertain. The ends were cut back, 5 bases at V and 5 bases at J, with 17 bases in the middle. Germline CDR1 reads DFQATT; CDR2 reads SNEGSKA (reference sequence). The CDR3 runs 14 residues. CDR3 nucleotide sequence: TGCAGTGCTCCTGCGGTAGGGCCGGGAGATACGCAGTATTTT. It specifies CSAPAVGPGDTQYF.

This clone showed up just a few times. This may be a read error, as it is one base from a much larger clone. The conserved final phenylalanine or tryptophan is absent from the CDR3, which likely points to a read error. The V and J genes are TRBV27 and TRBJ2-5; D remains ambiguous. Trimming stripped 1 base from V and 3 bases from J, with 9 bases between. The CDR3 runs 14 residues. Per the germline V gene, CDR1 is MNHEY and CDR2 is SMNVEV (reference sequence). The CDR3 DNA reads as TGTGCCAGCAGTTTATTGACGGCGGAAGAGACCCAGTACCTC. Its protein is CASSLLTAEETQYL.

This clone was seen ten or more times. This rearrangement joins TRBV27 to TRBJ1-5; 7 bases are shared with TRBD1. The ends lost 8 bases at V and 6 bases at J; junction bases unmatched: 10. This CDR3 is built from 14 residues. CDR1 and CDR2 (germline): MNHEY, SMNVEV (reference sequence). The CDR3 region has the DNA TGTGCCAGCTCACCCACAGGGGTATCTCAGCCCCAGCATTTT. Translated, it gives CASSPTGVSQPQHF.

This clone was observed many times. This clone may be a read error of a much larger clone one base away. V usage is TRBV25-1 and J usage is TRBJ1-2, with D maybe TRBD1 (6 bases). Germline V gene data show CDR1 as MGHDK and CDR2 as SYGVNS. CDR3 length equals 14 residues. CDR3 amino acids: CASSVDRQVGGYAF. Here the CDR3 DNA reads TGTGCCAGCAGTGTAGACAGGCAGGTCGGTGGCTACGCCTTC.

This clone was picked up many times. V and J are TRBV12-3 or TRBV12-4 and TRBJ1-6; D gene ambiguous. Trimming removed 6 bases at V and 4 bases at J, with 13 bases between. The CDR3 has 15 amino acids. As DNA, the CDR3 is TGTGCCAGCAGACCCGCGGGCGGGTATAATTCACCCCTCCACTTT. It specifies CASRPAGGYNSPLHF.

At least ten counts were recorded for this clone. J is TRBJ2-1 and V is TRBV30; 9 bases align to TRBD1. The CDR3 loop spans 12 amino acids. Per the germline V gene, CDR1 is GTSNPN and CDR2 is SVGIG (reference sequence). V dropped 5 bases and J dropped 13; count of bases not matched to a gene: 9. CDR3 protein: CAWAGTGTFQFF. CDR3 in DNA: TGTGCCTGGGCTGGGACAGGGACTTTTCAGTTCTTC.

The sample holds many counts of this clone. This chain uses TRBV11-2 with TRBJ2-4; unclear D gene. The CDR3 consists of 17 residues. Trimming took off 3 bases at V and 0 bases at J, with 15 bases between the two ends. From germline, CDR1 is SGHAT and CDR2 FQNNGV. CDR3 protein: CASSLGRAGSAKNIQYF. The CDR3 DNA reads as TGTGCCAGCAGCTTGGGCCGGGCAGGCTCAGCCAAAAACATTCAGTACTTC.

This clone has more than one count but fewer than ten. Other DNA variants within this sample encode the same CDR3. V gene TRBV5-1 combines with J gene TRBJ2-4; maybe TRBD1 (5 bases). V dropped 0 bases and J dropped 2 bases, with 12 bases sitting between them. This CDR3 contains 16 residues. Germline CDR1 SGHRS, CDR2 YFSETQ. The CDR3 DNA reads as TGCGCCAGCAGCTTGGGCCAGGGTGATTCCAAAAACATTCAGTACTTC. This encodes CASSLGQGDSKNIQYF.

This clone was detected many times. CDR3 protein: CASRNPGQVNLYEQYF. CDR3 DNA: TGTGCCAGCAGAAACCCGGGACAGGTCAACCTCTACGAGCAGTACTTC. This chain connects TRBV6-1 to TRBJ2-7, with 8 bases identical to TRBD1. J gave up 3 bases and V 6 bases, and 13 bases lay outside the gene matches. Per the germline V gene, CDR1 is MNHNS and CDR2 is SASEGT. The length of the CDR3 is 16 residues.

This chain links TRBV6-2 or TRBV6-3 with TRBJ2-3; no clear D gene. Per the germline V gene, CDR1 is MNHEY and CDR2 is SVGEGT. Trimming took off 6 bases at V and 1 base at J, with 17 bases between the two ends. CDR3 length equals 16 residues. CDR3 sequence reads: CASSIFRAPGTDTQYF. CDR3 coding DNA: TGTGCCAGCAGCATCTTTCGAGCGCCCGGCACAGATACGCAGTATTTT.

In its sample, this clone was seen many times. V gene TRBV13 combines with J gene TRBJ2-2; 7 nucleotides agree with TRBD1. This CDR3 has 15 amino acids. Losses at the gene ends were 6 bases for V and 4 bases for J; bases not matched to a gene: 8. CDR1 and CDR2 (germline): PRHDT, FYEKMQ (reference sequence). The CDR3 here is CASRDTGVRTGELFF. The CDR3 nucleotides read TGTGCCAGCAGGGACACAGGGGTTCGCACCGGGGAGCTGTTTTTT.

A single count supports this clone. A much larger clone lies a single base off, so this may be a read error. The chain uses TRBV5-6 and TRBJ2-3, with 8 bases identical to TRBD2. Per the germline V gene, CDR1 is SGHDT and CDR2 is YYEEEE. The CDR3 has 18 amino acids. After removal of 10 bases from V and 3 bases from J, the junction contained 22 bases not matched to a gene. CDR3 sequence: CASVSGSIGRAWTDTQYF. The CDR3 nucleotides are TGTGCCTCGGTATCCGGATCAATCGGGAGGGCCTGGACAGATACGCAGTATTTT. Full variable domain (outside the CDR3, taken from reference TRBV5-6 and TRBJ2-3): DAGVTQSPTHLIKTRGQQVTLRCSPKSGHDTVSWYQQALGQGPQFIFQYYEEEERQRGNFPDRFSGHQFPNYSSELNVNALLLGDSALYLCASVSGSIGRAWTDTQYFGPGTRLTVL.

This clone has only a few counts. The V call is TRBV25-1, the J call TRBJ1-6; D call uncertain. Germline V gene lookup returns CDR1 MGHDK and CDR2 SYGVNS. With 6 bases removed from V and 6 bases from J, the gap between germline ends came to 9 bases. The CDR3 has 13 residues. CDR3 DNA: TGTGCCAGCAGGTTAGGCACTAATTCACCCCTCCACTTT. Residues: CASRLGTNSPLHF.

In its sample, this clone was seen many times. Here the CDR3 reads CAIRFPGPNGEQFF. In DNA form, the CDR3 reads TGTGCCATCAGATTCCCGGGACCCAACGGGGAGCAGTTCTTC. This chain uses TRBV10-3 with TRBJ2-1; perhaps D is TRBD1 or TRBD2 (5 bases each). Germline V gene data show CDR1 as ENHRY and CDR2 as SYGVKD. This CDR3 region has 14 residues. Trimming took 6 bases from V and 10 from J, leaving 19 bases between them.

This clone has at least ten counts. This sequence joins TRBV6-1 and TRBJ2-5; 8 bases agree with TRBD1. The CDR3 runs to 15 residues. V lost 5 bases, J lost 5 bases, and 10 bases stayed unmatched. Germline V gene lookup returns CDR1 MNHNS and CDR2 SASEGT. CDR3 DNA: TGTGCCAGCAGTCACCAGACAGGGGTTGGGGAGACCCAGTACTTC. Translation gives CASSHQTGVGETQYF.